This T cell receptor (beta chain) was captured by sequencing in a study of shared clonotypes between healthy human individuals. Concerning this clone itself: Its antigen remains unidentified.

Study findings and constraints: Clonotype sharing among donors was thought likely to change with sequencing depth.

It was across several immunoSEQ plates that each subset's genomic DNA was evenly split. Using immunoSEQ multiplex PCR, the repertoire was profiled, and TCRdb retains in-frame clones only, with some absent. The sample includes fewer than 550,000 clones, about 79% of them seen just once. The sequenced material came from PBMCs. The sequence came from a woman between 40 and 55 years old in good health. Some clones in this sample may be carry-over from other donors' samples.

CDR3 nucleotides: TGTGCCAGCTCACCACAGGGCTTTGGCTACACCTTC. This gives the protein CASSPQGFGYTF. This chain joins TRBV18 and TRBJ1-2, with no clear D. The CDR3 sequence is 12 residues long. Trimming took off 1 base at V and 7 bases at J, with 7 bases between the two ends. Germline CDR1 KGHSH, CDR2 LQKENI.